This T cell receptor (beta chain) was retrieved from a study of siplizumab effects on memory and regulatory T cells. Study-wide findings and caveats: Naive T cells were seemingly more diverse than memory cells, and major contributions to the alloresponse seemed to be made by them. Mappable CD4+ clones that were alloreactive averaged approximately 64% Treg-derived with siplizumab versus approximately 25% in controls. It was not possible to assign a naive or memory phenotype to roughly 75-96% of proliferating CD4+ or CD8+ clones. Tregs that proliferated in siplizumab cultures did not have their suppressive function confirmed.

Sequencing used immunoSEQ multiplex PCR; TCRdb keeps in-frame clones, though not all of them. The table includes about 48,000 clones, about 90% detected once. The CDR3 runs 16 residues. Trimming cost V 5 bases and J 4 bases, with 18 bases left between them. From germline, CDR1 is LNHDA and CDR2 SQIVND (reference sequence). This clone showed up just a few times. What it binds is unknown. This sequence joins TRBV19 and TRBJ1-5; perhaps TRBD1 as D (5 bases). The sequenced sample was naive CD8+ T cells sorted from blood. This sequence was found in a human donor in good health. The CDR3, as DNA: TGTGCCAGTAGTTGGGGAGGCAGGGCGAAGAATCAGCCCCAGCATTTT. Amino acid sequence: CASSWGGRAKNQPQHF.